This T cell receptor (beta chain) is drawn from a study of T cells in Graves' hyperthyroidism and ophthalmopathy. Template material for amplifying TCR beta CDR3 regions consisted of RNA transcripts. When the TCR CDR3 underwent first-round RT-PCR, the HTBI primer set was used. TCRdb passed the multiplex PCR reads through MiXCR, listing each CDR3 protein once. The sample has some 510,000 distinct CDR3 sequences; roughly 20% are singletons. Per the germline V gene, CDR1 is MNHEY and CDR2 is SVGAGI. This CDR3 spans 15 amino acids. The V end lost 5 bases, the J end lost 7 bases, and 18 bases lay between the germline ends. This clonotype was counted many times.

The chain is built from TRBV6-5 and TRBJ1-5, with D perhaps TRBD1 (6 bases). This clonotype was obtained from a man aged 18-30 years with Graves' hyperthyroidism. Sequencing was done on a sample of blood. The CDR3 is CASSNTPQGLQPQHF. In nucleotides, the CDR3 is TGTGCCAGCAGTAATACTCCACAGGGTTTGCAGCCCCAGCATTTT.